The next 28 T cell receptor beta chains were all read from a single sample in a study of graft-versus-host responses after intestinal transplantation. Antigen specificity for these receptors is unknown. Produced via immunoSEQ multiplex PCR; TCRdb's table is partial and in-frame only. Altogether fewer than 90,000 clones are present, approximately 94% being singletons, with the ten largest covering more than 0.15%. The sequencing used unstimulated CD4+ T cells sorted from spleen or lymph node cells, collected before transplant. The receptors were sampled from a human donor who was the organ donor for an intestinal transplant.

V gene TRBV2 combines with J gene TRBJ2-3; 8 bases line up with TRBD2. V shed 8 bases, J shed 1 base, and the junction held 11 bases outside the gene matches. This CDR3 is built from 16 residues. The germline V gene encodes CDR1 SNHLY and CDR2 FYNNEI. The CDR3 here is CASHSPGGPRTDTQYF. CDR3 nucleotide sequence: TGTGCCAGCCATTCACCGGGGGGGCCACGCACAGATACGCAGTATTTT.

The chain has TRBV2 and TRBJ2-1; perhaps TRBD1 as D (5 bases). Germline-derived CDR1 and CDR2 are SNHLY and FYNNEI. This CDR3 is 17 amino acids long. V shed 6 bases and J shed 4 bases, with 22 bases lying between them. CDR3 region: CASRRPGWYTIYNEQFF. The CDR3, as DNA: TGTGCCAGCAGGCGCCCAGGGTGGTACACCATTTACAATGAGCAGTTCTTC.

This CDR3 reads CASSRGTSGNNEQFF. In nucleotides, the CDR3 is TGTGCCAGCTCAAGAGGGACTAGCGGTAACAATGAGCAGTTCTTC. The chain is built from TRBV18 and TRBJ2-1; TRBD2 aligns across 11 bases. Per the germline V gene, CDR1 is KGHSH and CDR2 is LQKENI. This CDR3 has 15 residues. The trim removed 5 bases at V and 5 bases at J, leaving 5 bases unmatched.

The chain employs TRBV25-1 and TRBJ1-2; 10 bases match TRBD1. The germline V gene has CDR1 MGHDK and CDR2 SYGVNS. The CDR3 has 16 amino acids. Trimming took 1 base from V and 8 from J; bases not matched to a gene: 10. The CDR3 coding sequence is TGTGCCAGCAGTGAATTACCCGGACAGGGGGTCGGAGGCTACACCTTC. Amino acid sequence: CASSELPGQGVGGYTF.

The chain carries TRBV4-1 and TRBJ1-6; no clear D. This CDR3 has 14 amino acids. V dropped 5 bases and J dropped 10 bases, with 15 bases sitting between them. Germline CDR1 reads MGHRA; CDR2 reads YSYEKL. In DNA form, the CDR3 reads TGCGCCAGCAGCTCGGACGGAGAGAACTCACCCCTCCACTTT. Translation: CASSSDGENSPLHF.

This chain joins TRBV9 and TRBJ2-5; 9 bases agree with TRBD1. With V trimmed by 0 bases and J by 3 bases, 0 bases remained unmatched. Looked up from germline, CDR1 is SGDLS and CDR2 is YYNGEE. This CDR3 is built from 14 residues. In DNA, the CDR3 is TGTGCCAGCAGCGTAGGGACAGGGGAAGAGACCCAGTACTTC. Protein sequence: CASSVGTGEETQYF.

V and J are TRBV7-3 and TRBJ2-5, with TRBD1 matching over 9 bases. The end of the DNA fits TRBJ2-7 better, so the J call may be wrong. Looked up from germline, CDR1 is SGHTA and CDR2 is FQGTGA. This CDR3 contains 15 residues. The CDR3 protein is CASSSWDRVSYEQYF. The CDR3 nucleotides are TGTGCCAGCAGCTCTTGGGACAGGGTTTCCTACGAGCAGTACTTC.

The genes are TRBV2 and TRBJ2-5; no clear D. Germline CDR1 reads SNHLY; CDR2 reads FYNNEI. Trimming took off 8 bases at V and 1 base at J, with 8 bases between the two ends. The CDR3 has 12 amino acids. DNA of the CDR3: TGTGCCAGCGTCAAGACCCAAGAGACCCAGTACTTC. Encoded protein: CASVKTQETQYF. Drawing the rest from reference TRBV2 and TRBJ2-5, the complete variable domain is EPEVTQTPSHQVTQMGQEVILRCVPISNHLYFYWYRQILGQKVEFLVSFYNNEISEKSEIFDDQFSVERPDGSNFTLKIRSTKLEDSAMYFCASVKTQETQYFGPGTRLLVL.

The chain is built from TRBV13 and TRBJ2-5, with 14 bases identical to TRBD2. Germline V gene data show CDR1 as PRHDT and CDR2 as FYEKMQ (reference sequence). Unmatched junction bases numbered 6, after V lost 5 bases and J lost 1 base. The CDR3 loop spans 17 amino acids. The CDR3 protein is CASSLRLAGGPQETQYF. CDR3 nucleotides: TGTGCCAGCAGCCTTCGACTAGCGGGGGGGCCCCAAGAGACCCAGTACTTC. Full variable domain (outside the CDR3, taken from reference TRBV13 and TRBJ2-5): AAGVIQSPRHLIKEKRETATLKCYPIPRHDTVYWYQQGPGQDPQFLISFYEKMQSDKGSIPDRFSAQQFSDYHSELNMSSLELGDSALYFCASSLRLAGGPQETQYFGPGTRLLVL.

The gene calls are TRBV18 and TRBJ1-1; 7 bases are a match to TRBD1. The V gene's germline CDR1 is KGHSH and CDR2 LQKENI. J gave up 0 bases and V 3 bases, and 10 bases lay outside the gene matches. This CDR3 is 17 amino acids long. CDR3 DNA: TGTGCCAGCTCACCCACCGGGACAGCACACCTGAACACTGAAGCTTTCTTT. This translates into CASSPTGTAHLNTEAFF.

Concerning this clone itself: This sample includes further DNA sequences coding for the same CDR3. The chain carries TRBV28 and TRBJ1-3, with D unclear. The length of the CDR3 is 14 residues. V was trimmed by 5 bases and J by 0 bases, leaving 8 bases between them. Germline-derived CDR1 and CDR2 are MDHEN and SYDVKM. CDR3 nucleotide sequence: TGTGCCAGCAGTCTCCCAGGCTCTGGAAACACCATATATTTT. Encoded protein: CASSLPGSGNTIYF.

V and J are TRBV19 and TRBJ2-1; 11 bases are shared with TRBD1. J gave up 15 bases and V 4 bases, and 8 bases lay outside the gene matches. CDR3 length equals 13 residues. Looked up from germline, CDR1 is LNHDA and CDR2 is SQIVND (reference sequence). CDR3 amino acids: CASSTDRGLELFF. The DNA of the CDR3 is TGTGCCAGTAGTACGGACAGGGGGCTGGAGTTGTTCTTC.

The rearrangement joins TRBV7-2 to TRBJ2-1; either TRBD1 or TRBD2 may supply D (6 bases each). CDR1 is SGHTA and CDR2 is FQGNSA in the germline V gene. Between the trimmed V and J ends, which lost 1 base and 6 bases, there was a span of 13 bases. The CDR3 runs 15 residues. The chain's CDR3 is CASSLGLRGGNEQFF. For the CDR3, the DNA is TGTGCCAGCAGCTTAGGTCTCAGGGGAGGCAATGAGCAGTTCTTC. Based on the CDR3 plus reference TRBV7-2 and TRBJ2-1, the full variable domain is GAGVSQSPSNKVTEKGKDVELRCDPISGHTALYWYRQSLGQGLEFLIYFQGNSAPDKSGLPSDRFSAERTGGSVSTLTIQRTQQEDSAVYLCASSLGLRGGNEQFFGPGTRLTVL.

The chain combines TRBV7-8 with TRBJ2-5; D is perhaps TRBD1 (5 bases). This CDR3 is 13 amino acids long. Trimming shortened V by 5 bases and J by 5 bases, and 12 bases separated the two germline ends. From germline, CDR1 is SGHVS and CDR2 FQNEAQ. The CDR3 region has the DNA TGTGCCAGCAGCCCAGGGAAGGGGGAGACCCAGTACTTC. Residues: CASSPGKGETQYF.

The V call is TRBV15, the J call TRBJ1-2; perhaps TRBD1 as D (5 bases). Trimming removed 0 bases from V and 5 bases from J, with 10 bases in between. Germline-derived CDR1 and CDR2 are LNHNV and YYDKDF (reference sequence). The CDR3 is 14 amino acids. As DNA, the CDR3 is TGTGCCACCAGCAGAGAACCAGGGTCGTATGGCTACACCTTC. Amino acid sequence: CATSREPGSYGYTF.

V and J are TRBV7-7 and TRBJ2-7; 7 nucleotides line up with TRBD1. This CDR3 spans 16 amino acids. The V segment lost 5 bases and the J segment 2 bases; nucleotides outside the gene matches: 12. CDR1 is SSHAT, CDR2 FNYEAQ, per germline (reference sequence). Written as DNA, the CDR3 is TGTGCCAGCAGCCTAGAACAGGGGTGCGGAGCCTACGAGCAGTACTTC. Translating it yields CASSLEQGCGAYEQYF.

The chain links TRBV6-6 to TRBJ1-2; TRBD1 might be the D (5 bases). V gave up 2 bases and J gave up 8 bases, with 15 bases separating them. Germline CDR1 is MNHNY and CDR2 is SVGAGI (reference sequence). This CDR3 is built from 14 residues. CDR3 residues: CASSYDSISGGYTF. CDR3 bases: TGTGCCAGCAGTTACGATTCCATTTCAGGGGGCTACACCTTC.

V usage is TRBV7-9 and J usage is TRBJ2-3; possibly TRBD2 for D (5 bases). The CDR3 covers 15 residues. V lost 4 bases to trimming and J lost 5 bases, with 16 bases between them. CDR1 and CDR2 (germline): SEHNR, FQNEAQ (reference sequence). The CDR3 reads CASSWTLQLRDTQYF. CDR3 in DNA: TGTGCCAGCAGCTGGACTCTCCAGCTTAGAGATACGCAGTATTTT. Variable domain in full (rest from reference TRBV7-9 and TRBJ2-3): DTGVSQNPRHKITKRGQNVTFRCDPISEHNRLYWYRQTLGQGPEFLTYFQNEAQLEKSRLLSDRFSAERPKGSFSTLEIQRTEQGDSAMYLCASSWTLQLRDTQYFGPGTRLTVL.

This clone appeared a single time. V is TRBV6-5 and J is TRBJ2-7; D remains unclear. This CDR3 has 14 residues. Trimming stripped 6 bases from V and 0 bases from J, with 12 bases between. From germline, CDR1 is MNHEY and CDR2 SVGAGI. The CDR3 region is CASSQTRSSYEQYF. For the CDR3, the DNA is TGTGCCAGCAGCCAGACAAGGTCCTCCTACGAGCAGTACTTC.

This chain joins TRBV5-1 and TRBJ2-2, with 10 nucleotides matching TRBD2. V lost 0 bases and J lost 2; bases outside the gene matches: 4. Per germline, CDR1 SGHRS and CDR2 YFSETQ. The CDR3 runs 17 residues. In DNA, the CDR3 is TGCGCCAGCAGCTTGGCTAGCGGGGGACCCAACACCGGGGAGCTGTTTTTT. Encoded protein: CASSLASGGPNTGELFF.

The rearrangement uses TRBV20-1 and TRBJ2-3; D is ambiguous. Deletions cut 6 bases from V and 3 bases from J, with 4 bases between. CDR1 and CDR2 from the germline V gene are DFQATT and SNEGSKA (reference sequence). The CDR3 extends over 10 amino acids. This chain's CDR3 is CSADTDTQYF. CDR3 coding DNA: TGCAGTGCCGATACAGATACGCAGTATTTT.

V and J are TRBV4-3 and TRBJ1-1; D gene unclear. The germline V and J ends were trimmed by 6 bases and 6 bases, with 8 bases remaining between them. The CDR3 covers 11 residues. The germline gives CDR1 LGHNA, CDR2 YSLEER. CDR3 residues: CASRRESEAFF. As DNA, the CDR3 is TGCGCCAGCAGGCGGGAGTCTGAAGCTTTCTTT.

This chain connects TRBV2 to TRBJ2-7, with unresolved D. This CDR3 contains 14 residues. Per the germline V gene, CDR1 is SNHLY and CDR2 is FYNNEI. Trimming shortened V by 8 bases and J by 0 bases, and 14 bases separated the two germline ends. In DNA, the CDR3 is TGTGCCAGCCCCCGCAACCATAGCTCCTACGAGCAGTACTTC. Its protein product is CASPRNHSSYEQYF.

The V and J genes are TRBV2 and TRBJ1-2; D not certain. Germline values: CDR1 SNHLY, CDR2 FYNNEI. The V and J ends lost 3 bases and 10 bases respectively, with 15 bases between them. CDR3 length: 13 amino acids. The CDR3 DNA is TGTGCCAGCAGTGAGCTAAATCCGGGCCACTACACCTTC. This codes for CASSELNPGHYTF.

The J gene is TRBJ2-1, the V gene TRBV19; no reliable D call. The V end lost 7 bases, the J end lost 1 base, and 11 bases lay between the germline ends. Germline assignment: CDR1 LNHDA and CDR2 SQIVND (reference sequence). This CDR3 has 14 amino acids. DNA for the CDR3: TGTGCCAGTACCGAGGCTCCATCCTACAATGAGCAGTTCTTC. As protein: CASTEAPSYNEQFF.

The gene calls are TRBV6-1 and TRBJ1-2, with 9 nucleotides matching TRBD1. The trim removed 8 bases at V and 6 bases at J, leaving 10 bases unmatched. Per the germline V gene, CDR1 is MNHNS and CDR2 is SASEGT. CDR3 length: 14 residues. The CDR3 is CASALGQGRDGYTF. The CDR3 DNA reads TGTGCCAGCGCCCTCGGACAGGGGCGGGATGGCTACACCTTC.

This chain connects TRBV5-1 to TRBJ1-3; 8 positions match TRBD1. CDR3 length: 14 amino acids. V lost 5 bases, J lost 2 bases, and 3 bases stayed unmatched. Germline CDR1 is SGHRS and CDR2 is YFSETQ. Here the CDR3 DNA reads TGCGCCAGCAGACCGACAGGGGCTGGAAACACCATATATTTT. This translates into CASRPTGAGNTIYF.

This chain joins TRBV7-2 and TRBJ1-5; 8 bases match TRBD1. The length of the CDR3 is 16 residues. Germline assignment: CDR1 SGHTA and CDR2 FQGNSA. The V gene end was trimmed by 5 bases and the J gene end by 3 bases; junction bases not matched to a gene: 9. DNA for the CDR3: TGTGCCAGCAGCCCAGAGCCGACAGGGGCCAATCAGCCCCAGCATTTT. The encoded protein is CASSPEPTGANQPQHF.